This T cell receptor beta chain was captured in a study of cytomegalovirus exposure and HLA in healthy donors. Study observations and caveats: One variant, a missense change in DCLRE1C, was linked in a later analysis to TCR beta V- and J-gene trimming.

13 Jbeta primers and 60 Vbeta primers were used for the PCR. Profiled with immunoSEQ multiplex PCR; TCRdb holds only in-frame clones, not every one. The data show roughly 120,000 clones, under 85% seen once. This CDR3 is 13 amino acids long. Germline V gene data show CDR1 as SGHAT and CDR2 as FQNNGV. The V end lost 6 bases, the J end lost 1 base, and 8 bases lay between the germline ends. As regards this clone: Its antigen is currently unknown.

The donors, nominally healthy at sampling, likely had unrecorded immune exposures. The chain has TRBV11-2 and TRBJ2-3; D may be TRBD1 (6 bases). The source is a woman in her forties in good health and CMV-seropositive. The sequencing input was PBMCs. In DNA form, the CDR3 reads TGTGCCAGCAGTAGACAGGGCACAGATACGCAGTATTTT. Translation gives CASSRQGTDTQYF.